Below, 10 T cell receptor beta chains from the same sample are listed, as sequenced in a study of blood T cell repertoires in COVID-19 (dated by TCRdb to the early 2020s). Library prep was done by the immunoSEQ multiplex PCR assay. The table was pulled from immuneACCESS by TCRdb, which kept in-frame rearrangements only. Such tables lose some clones; where checked, under half of the loss comes from unresolved V genes, and the rest has no known cause. The sample table records about 41,000 clones; about 85% of these occur just once. The ten largest clonotypes hold 4.3% of the sample. Sequencing was carried out using peripheral blood. The receptors originated from a man aged 55 to 70 with acute or convalescent COVID-19.

CDR3: CASSSGQLVYEQYF. CDR3 sequence (DNA): TGTGCCAGCAGCTCGGGACAGCTAGTCTACGAGCAGTACTTC. This chain links TRBV6-6 with TRBJ2-7, with 7 bases that match TRBD1. The length of the CDR3 is 14 residues. The V gene's germline CDR1 is MNHNY and CDR2 SVGAGI (reference sequence). Trimming took 6 bases from V and 3 from J; bases not matched to a gene: 8.

V gene TRBV10-2 combines with J gene TRBJ1-2; D may be TRBD1 (6 bases). This CDR3 region has 13 residues. V lost 0 bases and J lost 8, with 10 bases in between. Germline values: CDR1 WSHSY, CDR2 SAAADI. CDR3 sequence (DNA): TGCGCCAGCAGTGAGTCACAGGGTTACGGCTACACCTTC. Protein sequence: CASSESQGYGYTF.

The genes are TRBV3-1 (or the pseudogene TRBV3-2) and TRBJ2-3; no clear D. This CDR3 region has 13 residues. Germline CDR1 reads LGHDT; CDR2 reads YNNKEL (reference sequence). Trimming pared 2 bases from V and 3 bases from J, leaving 6 bases between. The CDR3 sequence is CASSQLGTDTQYF. The CDR3 DNA reads TGTGCCAGCAGCCAACTAGGTACAGATACGCAGTATTTT.

V usage is TRBV29-1 and J usage is TRBJ2-5; the D gene is possibly TRBD1 (6 bases). Deletions cut 6 bases from V and 1 base from J, with 9 bases between. CDR3 length: 12 residues. Germline V gene data show CDR1 as SQVTM and CDR2 as ANQGSEA. CDR3 sequence (DNA): TGCAGCGTACAGGGAGTCCAAGAGACCCAGTACTTC. Its translation: CSVQGVQETQYF.

This clone was observed a single time. The chain couples TRBV30 to TRBJ1-5; possibly TRBD1 for D (5 bases). Looked up from germline, CDR1 is GTSNPN and CDR2 is SVGIG (reference sequence). Trimming left V 2 bases short and J 8 bases short, with 10 bases between. The length of the CDR3 is 12 residues. The CDR3 protein is CAWSSWGEPQHF. The CDR3 DNA follows: TGTGCCTGGAGTTCTTGGGGGGAGCCCCAGCATTTT. Together with reference TRBV30 and TRBJ1-5, the CDR3 gives the full variable domain: SQTIHQWPATLVQPVGSPLSLECTVEGTSNPNLYWYRQAAGRGLQLLFYSVGIGQISSEVPQNLSASRPQDRQFILSSKKLLLSDSGFYLCAWSSWGEPQHFGDGTRLSIL.

The chain has TRBV11-3 and TRBJ1-1; TRBD1 matches 7 bases. The CDR3 runs to 16 residues. Unmatched junction bases numbered 10, after V lost 4 bases and J lost 2 bases. From germline, CDR1 is SGHNT and CDR2 YENEEA. This CDR3 reads CASSCNRGQPNTEAFF. For the CDR3, the DNA is TGTGCCAGCAGCTGTAACCGGGGACAGCCTAACACTGAAGCTTTCTTT.

This chain links TRBV5-4 with TRBJ1-6; D is possibly TRBD1 (5 bases). Looked up from germline, CDR1 is SGHNT and CDR2 is YYREEE (reference sequence). V lost 4 bases and J lost 9, with 14 bases in between. The CDR3 contains 14 residues. In DNA form, the CDR3 reads TGTGCCAGCAGCAGGGGTGACAACGGTTCACCCCTCCACTTT. Translating gives CASSRGDNGSPLHF.

This rearrangement joins TRBV7-8 to TRBJ2-1; TRBD2 agrees at 7 bases. The CDR3 has 14 amino acids. From germline, CDR1 is SGHVS and CDR2 FQNEAQ. V gave up 5 bases and J gave up 6 bases; unmatched junction bases: 7. CDR3 coding DNA: TGTGCCAGCAGCGTCACCGTAGCGGGCAATGAGCAGTTCTTC. It specifies CASSVTVAGNEQFF. Full variable domain (rest looked up from reference TRBV7-8 and TRBJ2-1): GAGVSQSPRYKVAKRGQDVALRCDPISGHVSLFWYQQALGQGPEFLTYFQNEAQLDKSGLPSDRFFAERPEGSVSTLKIQRTQQEDSAVYLCASSVTVAGNEQFFGPGTRLTVL.

J is TRBJ2-7 and V is TRBV3-1 (or the pseudogene TRBV3-2); a weak D match, TRBD2 (5 bases). CDR1 LGHDT and CDR2 YNNKEL come from the germline V gene (reference sequence). The CDR3 contains 16 residues. Trimming cost V 0 bases and J 2 bases, with 14 bases left between them. CDR3 in DNA: TGTGCCAGCAGCCAAGAAAGGTGGACTGGCCCCTACGAGCAGTACTTC. Translation gives CASSQERWTGPYEQYF.

As concerns this clone: The sample carries other DNA sequences with the same CDR3. J is TRBJ2-7 and V is TRBV5-1, with D perhaps matching TRBD2 (6 bases). The CDR3 totals 15 residues. Trimming shortened V by 4 bases and J by 0 bases, and 14 bases separated the two germline ends. CDR1 is SGHRS and CDR2 is YFSETQ in the germline V gene. CDR3 amino acids: CASSPGGTGSYEQYF. The CDR3 bases are TGCGCCAGCAGCCCAGGAGGGACGGGCTCCTACGAGCAGTACTTC.